The clone carrying this TCR beta chain was seen many times. The antigen is undetermined. Only in-frame clones appear in the TCRdb table, and some are missing; sequencing was by immunoSEQ multiplex PCR. The sample shows tens of thousands of clones, none of them appearing just once. The entry originates in a study of T cell clonality in common variable immunodeficiency. Overall study findings and caveats: Shared TCRbeta clones were fewer between CVID subjects than controls. T cell subpopulation sequencing would be needed to explain CVID clonality. Links between repertoire features and CVID complications were heterogeneity-limited. Reportedly, TCR beta sequences from common variable immunodeficiency showed fewer deletions and N-nucleotide insertions.

This receptor was identified in a person aged 18 to 75 in good health. Sequencing used peripheral blood mononuclear cells.

The chain's CDR3 is CASSFLAGGPNEQFF. CDR3 bases read: TGTGCCAGCAGCTTCCTAGCGGGAGGGCCCAATGAG. V and J are TRBV11-3 and TRBJ2-1; 12 bases map to TRBD2. The sequenced fragment ends 3 residues before the CDR3 boundary, so the rest is inferred from the germline J gene. Germline CDR1 reads SGHNT; CDR2 reads YENEEA. The CDR3 runs 15 residues. After removal of 3 bases from V and 6 bases from J, the junction contained 3 bases not matched to a gene.